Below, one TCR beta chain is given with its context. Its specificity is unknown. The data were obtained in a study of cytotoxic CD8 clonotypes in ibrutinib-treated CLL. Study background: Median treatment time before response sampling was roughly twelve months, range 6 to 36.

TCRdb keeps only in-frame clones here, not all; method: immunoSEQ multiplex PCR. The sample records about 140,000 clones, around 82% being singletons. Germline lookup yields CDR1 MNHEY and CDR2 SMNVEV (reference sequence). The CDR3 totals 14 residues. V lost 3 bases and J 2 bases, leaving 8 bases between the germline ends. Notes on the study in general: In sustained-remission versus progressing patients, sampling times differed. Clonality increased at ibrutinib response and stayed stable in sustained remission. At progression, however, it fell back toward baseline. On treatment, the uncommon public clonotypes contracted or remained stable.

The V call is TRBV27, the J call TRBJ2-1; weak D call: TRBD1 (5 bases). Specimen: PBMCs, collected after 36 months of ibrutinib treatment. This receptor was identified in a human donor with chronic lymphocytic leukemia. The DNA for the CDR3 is TGTGCCAGCAGTTTGTGGGGCGCCTACAATGAGCAGTTCTTC. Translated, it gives CASSLWGAYNEQFF.